The 28 T cell receptor beta chains in this list originate from one sample, sequenced in a study of blood T cell repertoires in COVID-19. Profiling relied on immunoSEQ multiplex PCR, and the TCRdb table lists in-frame clones only, not all of them. The sample lists a few hundred thousand clones; more than 80% were seen once. The source material was peripheral blood. The origin of the receptors is a man younger than 35 who had recovered from COVID-19.

V and J are TRBV24-1 and TRBJ2-3; 8 bases agree with TRBD1. CDR1 is KGHDR, CDR2 SFDVKD, per germline. The CDR3 is 13 amino acids. The ends lost 4 bases at V and 8 bases at J; junction bases unmatched: 4. The CDR3 region is CATSDSGQGTQYF. CDR3 DNA sequence: TGTGCCACCAGTGACTCAGGACAGGGTACGCAGTATTTT.

The J gene is TRBJ2-3, the V gene TRBV11-3, with a possible D match to TRBD2 (6 bases). Per germline, CDR1 SGHNT and CDR2 YENEEA. The CDR3 has 16 amino acids. With 0 bases removed from V and 4 bases from J, the gap between germline ends came to 14 bases. The CDR3, as DNA: TGTGCCAGCAGCTTAGATTCGGCGGGGTCGGCAGATACGCAGTATTTT. Its protein product is CASSLDSAGSADTQYF.

This chain uses TRBV6-2 or TRBV6-3 with TRBJ2-7; 11 positions match TRBD1. The CDR3 contains 15 residues. Germline CDR1 MNHEY, CDR2 SVGEGT. J gave up 6 bases and V 4 bases, and 8 bases lay outside the gene matches. CDR3 DNA sequence: TGTGCCAGCAGTTTCACCCGGGACAGGGGGGTCGAGCAGTACTTC. This encodes CASSFTRDRGVEQYF.

The gene calls are TRBV6-6 and TRBJ1-6; no reliable D call. CDR3 length: 15 residues. V was trimmed by 8 bases and J by 0 bases, leaving 11 bases between them. The germline V gene has CDR1 MNHNY and CDR2 SVGAGI (reference sequence). CDR3 DNA sequence: TGTGCCAGCTCGATACTGAGCTCCTATAATTCACCCCTCCACTTT. Translation gives CASSILSSYNSPLHF.

The chain combines TRBV5-4 with TRBJ1-2, with 11 bases fitting TRBD1. Germline loops: CDR1 SGHNT, CDR2 YYREEE (reference sequence). The CDR3 has 16 amino acids. J lost 4 bases, V lost 0 bases, and 5 bases had no gene match. CDR3 nucleotides: TGTGCCAGCAGCTTGGGGGGACAGGGGGGCGTCTATGGCTACACCTTC. Protein: CASSLGGQGGVYGYTF. The whole variable domain, filled in from reference TRBV5-4 and TRBJ1-2, reads ETGVTQSPTHLIKTRGQQVTLRCSSQSGHNTVSWYQQALGQGPQFIFQYYREEENGRGNFPPRFSGLQFPNYSSELNVNALELDDSALYLCASSLGGQGGVYGYTFGSGTRLTVV.

This rearrangement joins TRBV30 to TRBJ1-1; 8 positions match TRBD1. The V segment lost 1 base and the J segment 2 bases; nucleotides outside the gene matches: 3. Germline V CDR1 and CDR2: GTSNPN, SVGIG (reference sequence). There are 14 residues in the CDR3. The CDR3 loop is CAWSAGGFNTEAFF. For the CDR3, the DNA is TGTGCCTGGAGTGCAGGGGGCTTTAACACTGAAGCTTTCTTT.

The chain has TRBV5-4 and TRBJ2-7; 12 bases are shared with TRBD2. The trim removed 0 bases at V and 1 base at J, leaving 5 bases unmatched. CDR3 length equals 17 residues. Per the germline V gene, CDR1 is SGHNT and CDR2 is YYREEE (reference sequence). CDR3 coding DNA: TGTGCCAGCAGCTTGGGGGCGACTAGCGGGGGTTCCTACGAGCAGTACTTC. Residues: CASSLGATSGGSYEQYF.

V usage is TRBV5-1 and J usage is TRBJ2-7; 8 nucleotides match TRBD1. Germline trimming cut 0 bases from V and 5 bases from J; bases unmatched to any gene: 1. The CDR3 is made up of 13 amino acids. Germline loops: CDR1 SGHRS, CDR2 YFSETQ. As DNA, the CDR3 is TGCGCCAGCAGCTTGGGGGGACAGGACGAGCAGTACTTC. It codes for CASSLGGQDEQYF.

This clone was observed a few times. The chain recombines TRBV19 with TRBJ2-3; 15 bases are a match to TRBD2. V lost 5 bases and J lost 1; bases outside the gene matches: 4. Germline V gene data show CDR1 as LNHDA and CDR2 as SQIVND (reference sequence). The CDR3 is 17 residues long. CDR3 residues: CASSARTSGRGTDTQYF. The CDR3 DNA reads as TGTGCCAGTAGTGCCCGGACTAGCGGGAGGGGCACAGATACGCAGTATTTT.

This clone was picked up one time. The chain has TRBV3-1 (or the pseudogene TRBV3-2) and TRBJ1-3; 9 positions match TRBD1. J was trimmed by 4 bases and V by 7 bases; bases with no gene match: 8. There are 15 residues in the CDR3. Germline V CDR1 and CDR2: LGHDT, YNNKEL (reference sequence). CDR3 in amino acids: CASTPTGTGGNTIYF. CDR3 coding DNA: TGTGCCAGCACCCCGACAGGGACAGGGGGAAACACCATATATTTT.

This clone was picked up one time. This chain uses TRBV3-1 (or the pseudogene TRBV3-2) with TRBJ1-1, with D possibly being TRBD1 (6 bases). The germline gives CDR1 LGHDT, CDR2 YNNKEL (reference sequence). The CDR3 spans 12 residues. Trimming took off 3 bases at V and 7 bases at J, with 9 bases between the two ends. The CDR3 coding sequence is TGTGCCAGCAGCCAGGGGGGGCGTGAAGCTTTCTTT. Translation gives CASSQGGREAFF.

J is TRBJ1-4 and V is TRBV4-1; 7 bases line up with TRBD1. Germline CDR1 is MGHRA and CDR2 is YSYEKL. Trimming at V came to 4 bases and at J to 0 bases, leaving 5 bases not matched to a gene. There are 16 residues in the CDR3. CDR3 nucleotide sequence: TGCGCCAGCAGCCCGACAGGGTTTGCAACTAATGAAAAACTGTTTTTT. This translates into CASSPTGFATNEKLFF.

The sample holds a few counts of this clone. The chain combines TRBV11-2 with TRBJ2-7, with TRBD2 matching over 8 bases. The CDR3 extends over 14 amino acids. J lost 6 bases, V lost 5 bases, and 9 bases had no gene match. From germline, CDR1 is SGHAT and CDR2 FQNNGV. The CDR3 DNA sequence: TGTGCCAGCAGCCAGACTAGCGTCGTGGCCGAGCAGTACTTC. It encodes CASSQTSVVAEQYF.

V usage is TRBV4-2 and J usage is TRBJ1-1, with unresolved D. The germline V and J ends were trimmed by 0 bases and 8 bases, with 10 bases remaining between them. Germline assignment: CDR1 LGHNA and CDR2 YNFKEQ. CDR3 length equals 13 residues. The CDR3 DNA reads as TGTGCCAGCAGCCAAGACCCCTCCTTGGAAGCTTTCTTT. Residues: CASSQDPSLEAFF.

The V call is TRBV7-3, the J call TRBJ1-1; D perhaps matches TRBD1 (6 bases). V shed 1 base and J shed 1 base, with 7 bases lying between them. There are 14 residues in the CDR3. Germline V lookup: CDR1 SGHTA, CDR2 FQGTGA. In DNA, the CDR3 is TGTGCCAGCAGCTTAAAAGGGGGGAACACTGAAGCTTTCTTT. This sequence encodes CASSLKGGNTEAFF. The entire variable domain, with the rest obtained from reference TRBV7-3 and TRBJ1-1, is as follows: GAGVSQTPSNKVTEKGKYVELRCDPISGHTALYWYRQSLGQGPEFLIYFQGTGAADDSGLPNDRFFAVRPEGSVSTLKIQRTERGDSAVYLCASSLKGGNTEAFFGQGTRLTVV.

The CDR3 nucleotides are TGTGCCAGCAGTTTATTTGGGGGCGGCTACGAGCAGTACTTC. Encoded protein: CASSLFGGGYEQYF. The V and J genes are TRBV28 and TRBJ2-7; TRBD1 is a possible D gene (6 bases). Germline assignment: CDR1 MDHEN and CDR2 SYDVKM. V shed 1 base and J shed 3 bases, with 10 bases lying between them. The length of the CDR3 is 14 residues.

This chain's CDR3 is CASSPPGTSTYNEQFF. The CDR3 region has the DNA TGTGCCAGCAGCCCTCCAGGGACATCTACCTACAATGAGCAGTTCTTC. The chain employs TRBV9 and TRBJ2-1; D may be TRBD1 (6 bases). CDR1 is SGDLS, CDR2 YYNGEE, per germline. The CDR3 has 16 amino acids. The V and J ends lost 4 bases and 2 bases respectively, with 16 bases between them.

The chain joins TRBV12-3 or TRBV12-4 to TRBJ1-3; D uncertain. The V end lost 5 bases, the J end lost 0 bases, and 5 bases lay between the germline ends. This CDR3 region has 13 residues. CDR3: CASSPHSGNTIYF. The CDR3 bases are TGTGCCAGCAGTCCCCACTCTGGAAACACCATATATTTT.

The chain recombines TRBV12-3 or TRBV12-4 with TRBJ1-4, with TRBD1 matching over 8 bases. This CDR3 region has 13 residues. After removal of 6 bases from V and 12 bases from J, the junction contained 9 bases not matched to a gene. The CDR3 nucleotides are TGTGCCAGCAGCGATAACAGGGGGACGGAACTGTTTTTT. This encodes CASSDNRGTELFF.

The chain couples TRBV7-3 to TRBJ2-5, with 7 bases matching TRBD2. CDR3 size: 16 residues. V was pared by 0 bases and J by 4 bases, with 8 bases of the junction left unmatched. Germline CDR1 SGHTA, CDR2 FQGTGA. The CDR3 sequence is CASSLTPGGRGETQYF. In DNA form, the CDR3 reads TGTGCCAGCAGCTTAACGCCGGGAGGAAGGGGAGAGACCCAGTACTTC.

This clone occurred once. The chain is built from TRBV2 and TRBJ1-5, with D perhaps TRBD1 (5 bases). V was trimmed by 3 bases and J by 4 bases, leaving 13 bases between them. The CDR3 has 15 amino acids. Germline-derived CDR1 and CDR2 are SNHLY and FYNNEI. CDR3 in DNA: TGTGCCAGCAGTGACCTCCTGACAGCGAATCAGCCCCAGCATTTT. Its translation: CASSDLLTANQPQHF.

By share, this clone ranks as medium-sized (0.01 to 0.1%). The chain couples TRBV4-1 to TRBJ1-2, with D tentatively TRBD1 (5 bases). Germline CDR1 MGHRA, CDR2 YSYEKL. Between the trimmed V and J ends, which lost 1 base and 0 bases, there was a span of 9 bases. The CDR3 has 15 residues. This chain's CDR3 is CASSQGTGANYGYTF. The CDR3 bases are TGCGCCAGCAGCCAAGGAACAGGAGCTAACTATGGCTACACCTTC.

The chain joins TRBV27 to TRBJ2-7, with 9 bases matching TRBD1. V lost 2 bases to trimming and J lost 3 bases; unmatched junction nucleotides: 5. This CDR3 is built from 15 residues. Germline V CDR1 and CDR2: MNHEY, SMNVEV (reference sequence). The CDR3 DNA follows: TGTGCCAGCAGTTTAGGGACAGGGAATGGCTACGAGCAGTACTTC. It specifies CASSLGTGNGYEQYF.

This clone was observed once. The V gene is TRBV6-1, the J gene TRBJ2-7, with TRBD2 as a possible D gene (7 bases). The germline V and J ends were trimmed by 1 base and 4 bases, with 14 bases remaining between them. Germline V CDR1 and CDR2: MNHNS, SASEGT. The CDR3 extends over 15 amino acids. Here the CDR3 reads CASSEVRGGRYEQYF. Written as DNA, the CDR3 is TGTGCCAGCAGTGAAGTCAGGGGAGGGCGTTACGAGCAGTACTTC.

The chain links TRBV7-6 to TRBJ2-7; TRBD1 agrees at 9 bases. The germline V gene encodes CDR1 SGHVS and CDR2 FNYEAQ. This CDR3 comprises 16 residues. CDR3 in amino acids: CASSRLGGQGMYEQYF. Written as DNA, the CDR3 is TGTGCGAGCTCCCGCTTAGGGGGACAGGGTATGTACGAGCAGTACTTC. Drawing the rest from reference TRBV7-6 and TRBJ2-7, the complete variable domain is GAGVSQSPRYKVTKRGQDVALRCDPISGHVSLYWYRQALGQGPEFLTYFNYEAQQDKSGLPNDRFSAERPEGSISTLTIQRTEQRDSAMYRCASSRLGGQGMYEQYFGPGTRLTVT.

This clone was seen only once. V usage is TRBV10-2 and J usage is TRBJ1-1, with unresolved D. V was trimmed by 7 bases and J by 0 bases, leaving 3 bases between them. The CDR3 runs to 11 residues. CDR1 is WSHSY and CDR2 is SAAADI in the germline V gene. The CDR3 DNA follows: TGCGCCAGCACATTGAACACTGAAGCTTTCTTT. Protein: CASTLNTEAFF.

The V call is TRBV2, the J call TRBJ2-1, with TRBD1 matching 7 bases. The junction had 7 bases not matched to a gene; V was cut back by 5 bases and J by 0 bases. The CDR3 loop spans 16 amino acids. From germline, CDR1 is SNHLY and CDR2 FYNNEI. As DNA, the CDR3 is TGTGCCAGCAGTCTAACAGGGGATCTCTCCTACAATGAGCAGTTCTTC. Translating it yields CASSLTGDLSYNEQFF.

This chain uses TRBV18 with TRBJ1-2, with 7 bases identical to TRBD1. Germline V gene lookup returns CDR1 KGHSH and CDR2 LQKENI. Germline trimming cut 4 bases from V and 8 bases from J; bases unmatched to any gene: 13. This CDR3 contains 15 residues. In DNA form, the CDR3 reads TGTGCCAGCTCACAATCCTTGGAGGGGGCAGAAGGCTACACCTTC. This translates into CASSQSLEGAEGYTF.